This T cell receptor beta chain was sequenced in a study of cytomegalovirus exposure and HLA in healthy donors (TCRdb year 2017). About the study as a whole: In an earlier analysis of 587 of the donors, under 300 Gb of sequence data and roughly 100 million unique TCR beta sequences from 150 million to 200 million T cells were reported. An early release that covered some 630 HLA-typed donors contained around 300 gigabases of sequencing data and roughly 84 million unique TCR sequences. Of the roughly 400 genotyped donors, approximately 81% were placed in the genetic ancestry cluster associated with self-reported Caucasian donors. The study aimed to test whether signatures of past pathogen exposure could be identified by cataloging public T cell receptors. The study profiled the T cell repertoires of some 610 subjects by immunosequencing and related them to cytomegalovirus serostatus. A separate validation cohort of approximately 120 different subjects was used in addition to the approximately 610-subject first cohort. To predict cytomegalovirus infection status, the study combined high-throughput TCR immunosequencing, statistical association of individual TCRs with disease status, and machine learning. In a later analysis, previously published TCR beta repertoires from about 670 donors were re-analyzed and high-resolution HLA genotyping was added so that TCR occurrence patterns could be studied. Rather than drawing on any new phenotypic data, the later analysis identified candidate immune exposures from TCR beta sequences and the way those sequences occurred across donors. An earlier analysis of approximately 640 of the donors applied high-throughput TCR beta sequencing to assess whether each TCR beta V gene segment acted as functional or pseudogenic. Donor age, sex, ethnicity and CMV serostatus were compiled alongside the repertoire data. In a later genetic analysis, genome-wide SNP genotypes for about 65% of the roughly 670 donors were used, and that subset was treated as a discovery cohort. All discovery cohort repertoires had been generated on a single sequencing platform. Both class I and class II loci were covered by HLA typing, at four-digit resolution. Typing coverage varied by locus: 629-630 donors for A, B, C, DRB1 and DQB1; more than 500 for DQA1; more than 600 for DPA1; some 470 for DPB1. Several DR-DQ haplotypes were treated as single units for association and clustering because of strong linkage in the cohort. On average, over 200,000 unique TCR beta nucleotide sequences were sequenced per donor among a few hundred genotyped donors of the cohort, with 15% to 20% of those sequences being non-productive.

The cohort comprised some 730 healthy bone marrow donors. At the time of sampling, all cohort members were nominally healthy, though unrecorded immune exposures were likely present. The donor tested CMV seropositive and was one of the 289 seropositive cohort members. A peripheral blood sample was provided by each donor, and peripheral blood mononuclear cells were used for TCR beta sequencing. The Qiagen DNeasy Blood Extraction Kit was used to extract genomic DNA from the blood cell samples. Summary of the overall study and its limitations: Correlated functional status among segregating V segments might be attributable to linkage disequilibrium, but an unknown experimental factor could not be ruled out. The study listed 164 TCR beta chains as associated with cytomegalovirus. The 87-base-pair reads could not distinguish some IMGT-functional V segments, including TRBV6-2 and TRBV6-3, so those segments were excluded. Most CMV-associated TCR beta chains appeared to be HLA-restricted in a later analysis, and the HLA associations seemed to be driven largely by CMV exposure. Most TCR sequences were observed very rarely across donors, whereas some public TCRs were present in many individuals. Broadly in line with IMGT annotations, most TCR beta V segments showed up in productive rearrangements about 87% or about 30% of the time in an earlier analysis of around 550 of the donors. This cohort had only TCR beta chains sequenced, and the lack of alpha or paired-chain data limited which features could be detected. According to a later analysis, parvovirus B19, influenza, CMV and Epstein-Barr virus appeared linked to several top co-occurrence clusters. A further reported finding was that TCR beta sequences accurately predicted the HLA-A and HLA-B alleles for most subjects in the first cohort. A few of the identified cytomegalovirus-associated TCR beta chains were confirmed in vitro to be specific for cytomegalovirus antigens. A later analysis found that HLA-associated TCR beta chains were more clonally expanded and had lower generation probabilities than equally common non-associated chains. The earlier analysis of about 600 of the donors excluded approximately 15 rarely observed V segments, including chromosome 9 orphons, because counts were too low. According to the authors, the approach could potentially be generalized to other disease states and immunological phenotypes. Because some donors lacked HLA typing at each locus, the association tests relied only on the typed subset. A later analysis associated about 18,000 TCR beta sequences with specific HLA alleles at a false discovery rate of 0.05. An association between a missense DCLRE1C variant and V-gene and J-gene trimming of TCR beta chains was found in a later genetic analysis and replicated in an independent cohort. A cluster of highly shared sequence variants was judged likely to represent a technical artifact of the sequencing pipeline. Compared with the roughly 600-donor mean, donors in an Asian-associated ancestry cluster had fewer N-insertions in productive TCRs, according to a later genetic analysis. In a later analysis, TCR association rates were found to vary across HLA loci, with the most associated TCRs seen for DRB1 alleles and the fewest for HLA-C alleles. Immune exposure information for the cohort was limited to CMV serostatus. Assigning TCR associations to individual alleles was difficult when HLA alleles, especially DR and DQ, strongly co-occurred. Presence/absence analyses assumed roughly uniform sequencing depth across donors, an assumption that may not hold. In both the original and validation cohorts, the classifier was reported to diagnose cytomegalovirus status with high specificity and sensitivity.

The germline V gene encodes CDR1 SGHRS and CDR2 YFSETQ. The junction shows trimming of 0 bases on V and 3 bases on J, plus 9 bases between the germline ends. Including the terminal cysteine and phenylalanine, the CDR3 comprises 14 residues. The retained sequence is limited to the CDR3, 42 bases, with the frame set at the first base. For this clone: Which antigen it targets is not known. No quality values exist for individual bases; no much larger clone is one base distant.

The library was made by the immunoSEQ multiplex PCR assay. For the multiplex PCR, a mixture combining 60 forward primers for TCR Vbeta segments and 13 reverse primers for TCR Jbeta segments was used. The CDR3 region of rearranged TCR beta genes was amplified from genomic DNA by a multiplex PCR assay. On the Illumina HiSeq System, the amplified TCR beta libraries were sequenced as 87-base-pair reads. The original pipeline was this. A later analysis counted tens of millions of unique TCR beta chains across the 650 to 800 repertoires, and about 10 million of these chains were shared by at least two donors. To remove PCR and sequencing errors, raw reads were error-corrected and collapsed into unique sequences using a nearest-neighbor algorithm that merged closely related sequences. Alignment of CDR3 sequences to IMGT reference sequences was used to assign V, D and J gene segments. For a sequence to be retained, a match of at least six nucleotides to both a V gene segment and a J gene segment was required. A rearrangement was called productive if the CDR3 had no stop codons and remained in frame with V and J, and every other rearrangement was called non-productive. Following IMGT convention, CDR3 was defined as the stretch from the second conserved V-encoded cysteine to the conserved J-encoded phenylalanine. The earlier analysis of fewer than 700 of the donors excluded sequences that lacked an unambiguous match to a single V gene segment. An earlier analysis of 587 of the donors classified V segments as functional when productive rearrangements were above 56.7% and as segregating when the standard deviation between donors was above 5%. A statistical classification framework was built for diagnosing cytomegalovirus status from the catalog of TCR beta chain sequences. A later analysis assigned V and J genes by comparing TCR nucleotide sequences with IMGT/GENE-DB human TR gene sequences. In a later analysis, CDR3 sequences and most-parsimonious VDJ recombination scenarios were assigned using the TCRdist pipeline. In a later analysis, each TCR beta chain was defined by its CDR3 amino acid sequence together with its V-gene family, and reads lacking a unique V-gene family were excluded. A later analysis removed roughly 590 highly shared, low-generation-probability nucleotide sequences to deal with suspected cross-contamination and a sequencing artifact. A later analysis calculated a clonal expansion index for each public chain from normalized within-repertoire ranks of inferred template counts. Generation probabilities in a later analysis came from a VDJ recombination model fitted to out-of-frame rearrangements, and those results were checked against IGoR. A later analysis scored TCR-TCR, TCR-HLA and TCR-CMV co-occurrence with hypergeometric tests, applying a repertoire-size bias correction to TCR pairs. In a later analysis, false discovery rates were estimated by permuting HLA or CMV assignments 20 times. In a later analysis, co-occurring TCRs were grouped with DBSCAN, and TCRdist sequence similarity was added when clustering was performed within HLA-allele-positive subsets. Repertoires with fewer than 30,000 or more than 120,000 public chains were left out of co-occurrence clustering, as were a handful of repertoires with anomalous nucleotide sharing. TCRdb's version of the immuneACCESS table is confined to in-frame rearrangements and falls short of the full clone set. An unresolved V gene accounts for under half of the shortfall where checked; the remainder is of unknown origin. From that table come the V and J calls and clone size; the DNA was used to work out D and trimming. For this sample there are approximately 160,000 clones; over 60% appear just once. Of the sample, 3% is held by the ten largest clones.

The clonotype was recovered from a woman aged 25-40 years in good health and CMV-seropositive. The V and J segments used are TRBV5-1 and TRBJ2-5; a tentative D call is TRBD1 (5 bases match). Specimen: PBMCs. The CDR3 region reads CASSLALREETQYF. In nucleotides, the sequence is TGCGCCAGCAGCTTGGCGCTCAGGGAAGAGACCCAGTACTTC.